Following are 20 T cell receptor beta chains from one sample sequenced in a study of blood T cell repertoires in COVID-19. Profiling relied on immunoSEQ multiplex PCR, and the TCRdb table lists in-frame clones only, not all of them. Here the sample spans about 140,000 clones, about 79% being singletons. The sequenced sample consisted of peripheral blood. These receptors all stem from a woman older than 75 with active or convalescent COVID-19.

V usage is TRBV6-2 or TRBV6-3 and J usage is TRBJ2-1; D remains unclear. Trimming took off 2 bases at V and 3 bases at J, with 5 bases between the two ends. Germline V gene lookup returns CDR1 MNHEY and CDR2 SVGEGT. This CDR3 has 13 residues. CDR3 amino acids: CASSYGVYNEQFF. For the CDR3, the DNA is TGTGCCAGCAGTTACGGAGTCTACAATGAGCAGTTCTTC.

The CDR3 here is CAISGQQETQYF. CDR3 DNA: TGTGCCATCAGCGGACAGCAAGAGACCCAGTACTTC. The rearrangement uses TRBV10-3 and TRBJ2-5; a weak D match, TRBD1 (6 bases). This CDR3 has 12 residues. CDR1 is ENHRY and CDR2 is SYGVKD in the germline V gene. The germline V and J ends were trimmed by 6 bases and 2 bases, with 7 bases remaining between them.

This chain joins TRBV6-5 and TRBJ1-6, with 8 positions matching TRBD1. Losses at the gene ends were 7 bases for V and 5 bases for J; bases not matched to a gene: 4. Per the germline V gene, CDR1 is MNHEY and CDR2 is SVGAGI. CDR3 length: 14 residues. The CDR3 DNA is TGTGCCAGCACCGCGACAGGGGATAATTCACCCCTCCACTTT. Amino acids: CASTATGDNSPLHF.

V usage is TRBV6-5 and J usage is TRBJ1-2, with TRBD1 matching 8 bases. Germline trimming cut 6 bases from V and 5 bases from J; bases unmatched to any gene: 11. This CDR3 spans 15 amino acids. Germline V gives CDR1 MNHEY, CDR2 SVGAGI. The CDR3 loop is CASRGTGGILYGYTF. CDR3 DNA: TGTGCCAGCAGGGGAACAGGGGGTATTTTGTATGGCTACACCTTC.

The rearrangement uses TRBV28 and TRBJ2-2, with D perhaps matching TRBD2 (7 bases). Germline V gene sequence: CDR1 MDHEN, CDR2 SYDVKM. The CDR3 sequence is 19 residues long. Trimming removed 3 bases from V and 4 bases from J, with 24 bases in between. This CDR3 is CASSFINPWGGRGTGELFF. The CDR3 region has the DNA TGTGCCAGCAGTTTTATTAATCCTTGGGGGGGGCGGGGCACCGGGGAGCTGTTTTTT.

This clone has a handful of counts. The chain uses TRBV5-8 and TRBJ2-2; 10 nucleotides match TRBD1. CDR3 size: 16 residues. V lost 6 bases to trimming and J lost 3 bases; unmatched junction nucleotides: 8. CDR1 is SGHTS, CDR2 YDEGEE, per germline. In DNA, the CDR3 is TGTGCCAGCACCCTCGGACAGGGGGTTTACACCGGGGAGCTGTTTTTT. Translated, it gives CASTLGQGVYTGELFF.

This clone came up a few times. V gene TRBV7-9 combines with J gene TRBJ1-2, with a possible D match to TRBD1 (6 bases). Trimming cost V 5 bases and J 4 bases, with 14 bases left between them. Germline loops: CDR1 SEHNR, CDR2 FQNEAQ (reference sequence). The CDR3 is 14 residues long. The CDR3 sequence is CASSLTGIPYGYTF. The CDR3 DNA follows: TGTGCCAGCAGCCTCACAGGGATCCCCTATGGCTACACCTTC.

V gene TRBV30 combines with J gene TRBJ1-1, with 7 bases matching TRBD1. V lost 3 bases to trimming and J lost 4 bases; unmatched junction nucleotides: 8. Germline values: CDR1 GTSNPN, CDR2 SVGIG (reference sequence). The CDR3 runs to 14 residues. CDR3: CAWSRQGRGTEAFF. The CDR3 bases are TGTGCCTGGAGCAGACAGGGCCGGGGCACTGAAGCTTTCTTT.

The chain recombines TRBV2 with TRBJ1-2, with a tentative D call TRBD1 (6 bases). V lost 6 bases, J lost 0 bases, and 14 bases lay in between. CDR1 is SNHLY, CDR2 FYNNEI, per germline. The CDR3 loop spans 15 amino acids. CDR3 DNA: TGTGCCAGCAGGCCCCGGGGGGCAACTAACTATGGCTACACCTTC. It specifies CASRPRGATNYGYTF. Filled out from reference TRBV2 and TRBJ1-2, the complete variable domain reads EPEVTQTPSHQVTQMGQEVILRCVPISNHLYFYWYRQILGQKVEFLVSFYNNEISEKSEIFDDQFSVERPDGSNFTLKIRSTKLEDSAMYFCASRPRGATNYGYTFGSGTRLTVV.

This chain joins TRBV14 and TRBJ1-2; weak D call: TRBD1 (5 bases). V shed 3 bases and J shed 7 bases, with 18 bases lying between them. The CDR3 loop spans 15 amino acids. Germline V lookup: CDR1 SGHDN, CDR2 FVKESK. The CDR3 loop reads CASSQAGLQFFGYTF. The CDR3 DNA follows: TGTGCCAGCAGCCAGGCGGGACTCCAATTCTTTGGCTACACCTTC.

The J gene is TRBJ1-2, the V gene TRBV4-1; TRBD1 matches at 7 bases. The CDR3 is made up of 13 amino acids. CDR1 and CDR2 (germline): MGHRA, YSYEKL. V dropped 4 bases and J dropped 4; count of bases not matched to a gene: 3. The CDR3 region is CASSRDSVYGYTF. The DNA of the CDR3 is TGCGCCAGCAGCCGGGACAGTGTCTATGGCTACACCTTC.

The J gene is TRBJ1-3, the V gene TRBV11-2; 8 bases are a match to TRBD1. The ends lost 1 base at V and 3 bases at J; junction bases unmatched: 5. The germline gives CDR1 SGHAT, CDR2 FQNNGV. The CDR3 is 16 amino acids. The CDR3 nucleotides are TGTGCCAGCAGCTTAGGGCAGGGGGCGCTTGGAAACACCATATATTTT. Translation gives CASSLGQGALGNTIYF.

This chain uses TRBV7-8 with TRBJ1-5; D may be TRBD1 (5 bases). The V and J ends lost 2 bases and 0 bases respectively, with 17 bases between them. Germline loops: CDR1 SGHVS, CDR2 FQNEAQ. The CDR3 length is 18 residues. The CDR3 loop reads CASSLRGEGPYSNQPQHF. The CDR3 DNA sequence: TGTGCCAGCAGCTTAAGAGGGGAGGGGCCTTATAGCAATCAGCCCCAGCATTTT.

This clone was counted once. This chain uses TRBV5-4 with TRBJ1-1, with D possibly TRBD1 on 6 matching bases. Trimming took off 4 bases at V and 7 bases at J, with 17 bases between the two ends. CDR1 and CDR2 (germline): SGHNT, YYREEE (reference sequence). The length of the CDR3 is 14 residues. CDR3 in amino acids: CASSVGTQGYEAFF. As DNA, the CDR3 is TGTGCCAGCAGCGTGGGAACGCAGGGGTATGAAGCTTTCTTT. Variable domain in full (rest from reference TRBV5-4 and TRBJ1-1): ETGVTQSPTHLIKTRGQQVTLRCSSQSGHNTVSWYQQALGQGPQFIFQYYREEENGRGNFPPRFSGLQFPNYSSELNVNALELDDSALYLCASSVGTQGYEAFFGQGTRLTVV.

The table lists this clone with a few counts. The chain carries TRBV29-1 and TRBJ1-2; D is perhaps TRBD1 (6 bases). This CDR3 region has 12 residues. Germline loops: CDR1 SQVTM, CDR2 ANQGSEA. Between the trimmed V and J ends, which lost 2 bases and 8 bases, there was a span of 12 bases. CDR3 bases: TGCAGCGTTGAACGGGGGGCTGGCGGCTACACCTTC. Translation: CSVERGAGGYTF.

This chain connects TRBV29-1 to TRBJ1-1; possibly TRBD1 for D (5 bases). The CDR3 runs 12 residues. Trimming left V 7 bases short and J 1 base short, with 10 bases between. Looked up from germline, CDR1 is SQVTM and CDR2 is ANQGSEA. The CDR3 region has the DNA TGCAGCGCAAAAGACAGGAACACTGAAGCTTTCTTT. This translates into CSAKDRNTEAFF. The full variable domain, in which reference TRBV29-1 and TRBJ1-1 provide the parts outside the CDR3, is SAVISQKPSRDICQRGTSLTIQCQVDSQVTMMFWYRQQPGQSLTLIATANQGSEATYESGFVIDKFPISRPNLTFSTLTVSNMSPEDSSIYLCSAKDRNTEAFFGQGTRLTVV.

V gene TRBV5-6 combines with J gene TRBJ2-3, with a tentative D call TRBD2 (6 bases). Germline CDR1 and CDR2: SGHDT and YYEEEE. V lost 4 bases and J lost 2, with 14 bases in between. This CDR3 region has 15 residues. CDR3 protein: CASSQLGGNTDTQYF. In DNA, the CDR3 is TGTGCCAGCAGCCAACTCGGGGGAAACACAGATACGCAGTATTTT.

This clone was detected ten times or more. V is TRBV9 and J is TRBJ1-2; TRBD1 might be the D (6 bases). The CDR3 is 15 residues long. The germline V gene has CDR1 SGDLS and CDR2 YYNGEE. Trimming cost V 4 bases and J 4 bases, with 17 bases left between them. The CDR3 reads CASSLARGKGYGYTF. DNA of the CDR3: TGTGCCAGCAGCTTGGCCAGGGGAAAGGGCTATGGCTACACCTTC.

The chain has TRBV3-1 (or the pseudogene TRBV3-2) and TRBJ2-1; 8 bases agree with TRBD1. V lost 5 bases, J lost 5 bases, and 11 bases stayed unmatched. Germline CDR1 and CDR2: LGHDT and YNNKEL (reference sequence). The CDR3 is 16 residues long. Written as DNA, the CDR3 is TGTGCCAGCAGCACAACAGGGGGACTGAGGGACAATGAGCAGTTCTTC. Translation gives CASSTTGGLRDNEQFF.

This rearrangement joins TRBV7-3 to TRBJ2-1; TRBD1 matches 8 bases. V gave up 5 bases and J gave up 3 bases; unmatched junction bases: 3. This CDR3 spans 14 amino acids. The germline V gene has CDR1 SGHTA and CDR2 FQGTGA. The CDR3 loop is CASSEQGVYNEQFF. CDR3 bases: TGTGCCAGCAGCGAACAGGGGGTCTACAATGAGCAGTTCTTC.